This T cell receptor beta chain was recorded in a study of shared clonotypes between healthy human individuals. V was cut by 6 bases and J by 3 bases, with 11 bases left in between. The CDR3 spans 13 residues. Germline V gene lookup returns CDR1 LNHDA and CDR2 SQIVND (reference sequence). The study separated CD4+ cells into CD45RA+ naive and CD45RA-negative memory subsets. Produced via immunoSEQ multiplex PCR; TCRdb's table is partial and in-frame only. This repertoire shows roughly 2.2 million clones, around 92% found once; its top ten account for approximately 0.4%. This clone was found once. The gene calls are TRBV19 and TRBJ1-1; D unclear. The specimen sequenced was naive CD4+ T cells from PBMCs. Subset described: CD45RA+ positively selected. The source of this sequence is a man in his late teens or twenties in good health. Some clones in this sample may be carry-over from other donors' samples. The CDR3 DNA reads TGTGCCAGTAGCGCAGAGCGATACACTGAAGCTTTCTTT. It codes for CASSAERYTEAFF.